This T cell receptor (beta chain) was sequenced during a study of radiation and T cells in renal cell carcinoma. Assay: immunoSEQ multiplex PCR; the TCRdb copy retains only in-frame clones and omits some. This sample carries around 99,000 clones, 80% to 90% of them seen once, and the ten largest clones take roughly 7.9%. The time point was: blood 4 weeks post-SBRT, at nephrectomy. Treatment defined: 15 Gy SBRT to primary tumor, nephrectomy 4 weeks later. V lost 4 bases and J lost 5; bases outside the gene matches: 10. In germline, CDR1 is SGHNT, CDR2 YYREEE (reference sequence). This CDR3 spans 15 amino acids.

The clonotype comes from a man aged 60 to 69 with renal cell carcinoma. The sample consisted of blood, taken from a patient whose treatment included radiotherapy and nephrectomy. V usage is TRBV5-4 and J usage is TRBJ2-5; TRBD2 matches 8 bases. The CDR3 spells CASSGEGGRWETQYF. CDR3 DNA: TGTGCCAGCAGCGGGGAGGGCGGGAGGTGGGAGACCCAGTACTTC.